This T cell receptor beta chain was observed in a study of T cell repertoires in cytomegalovirus infection. About the research overall: Based on public TCR beta signatures, there were indications of CMV infection and of a matching HLA type. General study points: Across the ex vivo response, the dominant clonotypes were HLA-C-restricted CMV-specific TCR beta clonotypes. Identification of carriers of CMV plus the relevant HLA was achieved through cumulative public TCR beta family frequency.

This clonotype was counted at least ten times. The antigen is undetermined. Trimming removed 5 bases from V and 4 bases from J, with 17 bases in between. CDR3 length: 15 amino acids. Germline V gives CDR1 SGHTA, CDR2 FQGNSA. TCRdb used MiXCR to reprocess the reads, holding one entry per CDR3 protein. The sample comprises 400,000 or so distinct CDR3 sequences, approximately 18% of which are singletons, and 7.5% to 9% rests with the top ten. The source material was PBMCs. This TCR came from a human donor in good health (CMV status not recorded). Some clones in this sample may be carry-over from other donors' samples. This chain joins TRBV7-2 and TRBJ2-5; TRBD1 or TRBD2 may be the D gene (7 bases each). In nucleotides, the CDR3 is TGTGCCAGCAGCCGGGGAGGGGCAGGGGGAGAGACCCAGTACTTC. It translates to CASSRGGAGGETQYF.